This TCR beta chain was sequenced during a study of cytomegalovirus exposure and HLA in healthy donors. Study-level background: The same platform was used for the approximately 120 validation repertoires as for the roughly 670 first-cohort repertoires, as reported in a later analysis.

Comments on this clone: Its target is unknown.

Here immunoSEQ multiplex PCR was the method, and the copy in TCRdb shows in-frame clones only, minus some. The sample carries fewer than 200,000 clones, roughly 89% recorded once. Study findings and constraints: For cytomegalovirus status, the classifier reportedly gave diagnoses with high specificity and sensitivity. Subsequent analysis of the roughly 120 validation repertoires found a tendency for first-cohort TCR clusters to co-occur. Listed as cytomegalovirus-associated were 150 to 200 TCR beta chains.

Source material: PBMCs. The TCR originated in a young woman in good health and CMV-seropositive.

The CDR3 region is CATKGAPPPCEQYF. The CDR3 DNA sequence: TGTGCCACAAAAGGGGCCCCTCCTCCCTGCGAGCAGTACTTC. The rearrangement joins TRBV21-1 to TRBJ2-7; the D call TRBD1 from the table was never checked on the DNA. TRBV21-1 represents a pseudogene. CDR3 size: 14 residues.